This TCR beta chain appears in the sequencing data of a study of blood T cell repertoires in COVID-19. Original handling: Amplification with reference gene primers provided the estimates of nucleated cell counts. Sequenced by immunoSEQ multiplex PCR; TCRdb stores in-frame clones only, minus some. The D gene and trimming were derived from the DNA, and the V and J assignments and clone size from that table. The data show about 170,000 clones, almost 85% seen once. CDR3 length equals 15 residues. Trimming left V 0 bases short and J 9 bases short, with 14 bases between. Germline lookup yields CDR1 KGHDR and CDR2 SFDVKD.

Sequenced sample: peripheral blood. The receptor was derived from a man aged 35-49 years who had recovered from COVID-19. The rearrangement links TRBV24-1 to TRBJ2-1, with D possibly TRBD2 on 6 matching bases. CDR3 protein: CATSDLRESFGEQFF. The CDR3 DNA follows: TGTGCCACCAGTGATTTGCGGGAGAGTTTTGGTGAGCAGTTCTTC.